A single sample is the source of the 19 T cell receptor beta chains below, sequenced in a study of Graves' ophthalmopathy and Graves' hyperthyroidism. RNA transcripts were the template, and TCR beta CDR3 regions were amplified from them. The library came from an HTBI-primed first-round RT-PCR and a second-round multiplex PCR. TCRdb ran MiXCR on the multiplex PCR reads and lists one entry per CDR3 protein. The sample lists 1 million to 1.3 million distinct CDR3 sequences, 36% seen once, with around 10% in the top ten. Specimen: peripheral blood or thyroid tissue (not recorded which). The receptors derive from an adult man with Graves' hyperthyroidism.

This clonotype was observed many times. This chain's CDR3 is CASSSSPGLALRAETQYF. CDR3 bases: TGTGCCAGCAGCTCCAGCCCGGGACTAGCGCTCCGGGCGGAGACCCAGTACTTC. The chain is built from TRBV7-3 and TRBJ2-5, with 10 bases fitting TRBD2. The CDR3 is 18 amino acids. The germline V gene has CDR1 SGHTA and CDR2 FQGTGA. V was pared by 4 bases and J by 5 bases, with 16 bases of the junction left unmatched. Full variable domain (outside the CDR3, taken from reference TRBV7-3 and TRBJ2-5): GAGVSQTPSNKVTEKGKYVELRCDPISGHTALYWYRQSLGQGPEFLIYFQGTGAADDSGLPNDRFFAVRPEGSVSTLKIQRTERGDSAVYLCASSSSPGLALRAETQYFGPGTRLLVL.

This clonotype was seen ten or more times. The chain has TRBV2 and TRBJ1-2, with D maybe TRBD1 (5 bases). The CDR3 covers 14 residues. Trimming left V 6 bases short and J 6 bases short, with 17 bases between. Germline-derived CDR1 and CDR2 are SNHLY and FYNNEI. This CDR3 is CASRGVGGAHGYTF. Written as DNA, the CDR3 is TGTGCCAGCAGGGGGGTGGGAGGGGCCCATGGCTACACCTTC.

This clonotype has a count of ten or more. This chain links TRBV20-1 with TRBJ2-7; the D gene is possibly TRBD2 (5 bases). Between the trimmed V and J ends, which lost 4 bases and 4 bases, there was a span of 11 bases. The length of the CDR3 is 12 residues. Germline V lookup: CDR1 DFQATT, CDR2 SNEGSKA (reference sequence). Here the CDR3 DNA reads TGCAGTGCTACGGACTCAAGGTACGAGCAGTACTTC. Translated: CSATDSRYEQYF.

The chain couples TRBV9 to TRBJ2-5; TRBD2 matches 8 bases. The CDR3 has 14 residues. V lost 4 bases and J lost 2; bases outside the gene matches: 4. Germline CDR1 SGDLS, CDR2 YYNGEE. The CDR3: CASSRGTRQETQYF. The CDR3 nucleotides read TGTGCCAGCAGCCGCGGGACTAGACAAGAGACCCAGTACTTC.

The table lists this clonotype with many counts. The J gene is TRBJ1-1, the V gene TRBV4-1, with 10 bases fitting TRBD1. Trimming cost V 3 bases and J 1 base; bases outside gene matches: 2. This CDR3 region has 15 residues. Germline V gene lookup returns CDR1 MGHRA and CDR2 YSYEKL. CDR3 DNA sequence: TGCGCCAGCAGCCACAGACAGGGGGCGAACACTGAAGCTTTCTTT. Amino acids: CASSHRQGANTEAFF.

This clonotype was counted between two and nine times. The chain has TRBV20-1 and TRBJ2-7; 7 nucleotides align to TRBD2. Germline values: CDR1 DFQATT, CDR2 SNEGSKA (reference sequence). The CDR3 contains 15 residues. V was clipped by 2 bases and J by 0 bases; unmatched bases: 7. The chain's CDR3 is CSARYPGLTSYEQYF. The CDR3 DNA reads TGCAGTGCTAGATATCCGGGACTAACCTCCTACGAGCAGTACTTC.

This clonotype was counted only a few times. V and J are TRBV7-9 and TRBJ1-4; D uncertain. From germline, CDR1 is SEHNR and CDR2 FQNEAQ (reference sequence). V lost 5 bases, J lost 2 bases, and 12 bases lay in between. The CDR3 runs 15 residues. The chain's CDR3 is CASSHPGFTNEKLFF. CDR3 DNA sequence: TGTGCCAGCAGCCACCCTGGGTTCACTAATGAAAAACTGTTTTTT. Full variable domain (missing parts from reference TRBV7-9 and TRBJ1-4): DTGVSQNPRHKITKRGQNVTFRCDPISEHNRLYWYRQTLGQGPEFLTYFQNEAQLEKSRLLSDRFSAERPKGSFSTLEIQRTEQGDSAMYLCASSHPGFTNEKLFFGSGTQLSVL.

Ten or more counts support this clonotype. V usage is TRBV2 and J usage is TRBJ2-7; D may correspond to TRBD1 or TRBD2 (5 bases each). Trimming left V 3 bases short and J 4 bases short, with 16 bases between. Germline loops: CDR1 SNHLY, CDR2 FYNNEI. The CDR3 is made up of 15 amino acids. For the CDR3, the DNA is TGTGCCAGCAGTGATGCCGGGACCGCTGCATACGAGCAGTACTTC. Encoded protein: CASSDAGTAAYEQYF.

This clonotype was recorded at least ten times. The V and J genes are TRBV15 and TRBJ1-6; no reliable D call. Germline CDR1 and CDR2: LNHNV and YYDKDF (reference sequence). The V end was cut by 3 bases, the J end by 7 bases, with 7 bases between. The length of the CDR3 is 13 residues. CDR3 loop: CATSSLPNSPLHF. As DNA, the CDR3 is TGTGCCACCAGCAGCTTACCCAATTCACCCCTCCACTTT.

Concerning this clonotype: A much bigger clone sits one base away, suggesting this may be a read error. Here the CDR3 reads CASRGGPEQYF. As DNA, the CDR3 is TGTGCCAGCAGGGGGGGACCCGAGCAGTACTTC. The rearrangement links TRBV7-9 to TRBJ2-7, with a tentative D call TRBD2 (6 bases). Germline assignment: CDR1 SEHNR and CDR2 FQNEAQ (reference sequence). CDR3 length: 11 amino acids. V dropped 6 bases and J dropped 6 bases, with 9 bases sitting between them.

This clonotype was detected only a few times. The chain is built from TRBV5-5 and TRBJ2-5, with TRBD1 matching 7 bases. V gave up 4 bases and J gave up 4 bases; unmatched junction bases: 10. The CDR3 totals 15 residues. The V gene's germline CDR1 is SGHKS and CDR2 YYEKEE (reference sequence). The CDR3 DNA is TGTGCCAGCAGCCACCAGGGATACAGGGGAGAGACCCAGTACTTC. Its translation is CASSHQGYRGETQYF.

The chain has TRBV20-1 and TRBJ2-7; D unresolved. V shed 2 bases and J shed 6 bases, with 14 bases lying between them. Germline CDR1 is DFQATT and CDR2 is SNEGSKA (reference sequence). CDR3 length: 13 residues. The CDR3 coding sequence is TGCAGTGCTAGAAACCCCCATAATAGCGAGCAGTACTTC. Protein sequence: CSARNPHNSEQYF.

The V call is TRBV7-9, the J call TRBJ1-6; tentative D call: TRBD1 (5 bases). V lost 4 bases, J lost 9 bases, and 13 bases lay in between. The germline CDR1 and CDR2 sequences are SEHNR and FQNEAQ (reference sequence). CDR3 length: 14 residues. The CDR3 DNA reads TGTGCCAGCAGCTCAGGGCCAGCGAGTTCACCCCTCCACTTT. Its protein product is CASSSGPASSPLHF. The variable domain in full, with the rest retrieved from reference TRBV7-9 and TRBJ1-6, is DTGVSQNPRHKITKRGQNVTFRCDPISEHNRLYWYRQTLGQGPEFLTYFQNEAQLEKSRLLSDRFSAERPKGSFSTLEIQRTEQGDSAMYLCASSSGPASSPLHFGNGTRLTVT.

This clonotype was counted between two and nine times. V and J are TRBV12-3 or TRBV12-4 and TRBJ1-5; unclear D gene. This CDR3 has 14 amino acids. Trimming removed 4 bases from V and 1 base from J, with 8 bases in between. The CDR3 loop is CASSSLWSNQPQHF. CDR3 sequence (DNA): TGTGCCAGCAGTTCCTTATGGAGCAATCAGCCCCAGCATTTT.

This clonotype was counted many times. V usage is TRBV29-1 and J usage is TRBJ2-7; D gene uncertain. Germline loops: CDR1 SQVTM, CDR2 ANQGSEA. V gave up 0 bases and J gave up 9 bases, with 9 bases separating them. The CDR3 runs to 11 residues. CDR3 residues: CSVEDGWGQYF. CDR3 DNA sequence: TGCAGCGTTGAAGATGGGTGGGGGCAGTACTTC.

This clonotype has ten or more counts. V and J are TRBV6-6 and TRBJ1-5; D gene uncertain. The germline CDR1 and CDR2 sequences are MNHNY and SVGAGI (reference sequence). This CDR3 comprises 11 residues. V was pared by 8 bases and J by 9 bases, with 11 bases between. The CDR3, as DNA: TGTGCCAGCGCTGACGGGCGGCCCCAGCATTTT. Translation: CASADGRPQHF.

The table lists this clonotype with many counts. CDR3 DNA: TGTGCCACCAGCTCCCGACTAGCGGGAGGACACCAAGAGACCCAGTACTTC. Translating it yields CATSSRLAGGHQETQYF. The gene calls are TRBV15 and TRBJ2-5; 13 bases are shared with TRBD2. After removal of 5 bases from V and 0 bases from J, the junction contained 6 bases not matched to a gene. The CDR3 contains 17 residues. CDR1 and CDR2 (germline): LNHNV, YYDKDF (reference sequence).

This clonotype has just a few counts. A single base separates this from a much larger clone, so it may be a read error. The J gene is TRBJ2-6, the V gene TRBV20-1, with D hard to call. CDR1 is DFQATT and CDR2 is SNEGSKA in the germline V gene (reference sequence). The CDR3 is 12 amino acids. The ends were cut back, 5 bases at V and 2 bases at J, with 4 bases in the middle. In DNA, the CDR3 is TGCAGTGCTCAGACTGGGGCCAACGTCCTGACTTTC. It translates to CSAQTGANVLTF.

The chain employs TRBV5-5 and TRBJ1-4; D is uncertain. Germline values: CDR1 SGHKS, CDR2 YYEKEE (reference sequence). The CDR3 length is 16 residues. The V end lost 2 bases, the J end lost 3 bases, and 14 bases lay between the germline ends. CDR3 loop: CASSFGAGLANEKLFF. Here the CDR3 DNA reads TGTGCCAGCAGCTTTGGAGCCGGGTTAGCTAATGAAAAACTGTTTTTT.